A selection of T cell receptor beta chains follows, all from one sample in a study of response to subunit inactivated influenza vaccine. TCRdb re-derived calls from the RT-PCR reads in MiXCR, one entry per CDR3 protein. The sample has 700,000 to 800,000 distinct CDR3 sequences; less than 20% are singletons. This sample comprised PBMCs from blood, obtained more than 4 days after vaccination. These receptors all come from a man between 45 and 60 years old who received an inactivated influenza vaccine. CDR3s include the opening cysteine and the closing phenylalanine or tryptophan. D genes are given only for firm matches. Size tells how often a clone was seen (once, few, many) or the class of an expanded clone, and some rows leave it out.

v_gene	d_gene	j_gene	abundance	CDR3aa	CDR3nt
TRBV10-3	.	TRBJ1-1	.	CAISERGFGTEAFF	TGTGCCATCAGTGAGCGGGGCTTCGGCACTGAAGCTTTCTTT
TRBV10-1	.	TRBJ2-2	few	CASSTGTPVGELFF	TGCGCCAGCAGCACCGGGACTCCCGTCGGGGAGCTGTTTTTT
TRBV6-4	TRBD2	TRBJ2-6	.	CASSERGGFGANVLTF	TGTGCCAGCAGTGAGCGGGGGGGTTTTGGGGCCAACGTCCTGACTTTC
TRBV25-1	.	TRBJ1-1	.	CASSSQDFDPEAFF	TGTGCCAGCAGCTCCCAGGACTTTGACCCTGAAGCTTTCTTT
TRBV12-3/TRBV12-4	TRBD1	TRBJ2-4	few	CASSSGTGYRAKNIQYF	TGTGCCAGCAGTTCCGGGACAGGGTATAGGGCCAAAAACATTCAGTACTTC
TRBV4-1	TRBD2	TRBJ2-5	few	CASSQWTSGTETQYF	TGCGCCAGCAGCCAATGGACTAGCGGGACGGAGACCCAGTACTTC
TRBV20-1	TRBD2	TRBJ2-1	.	CSARAPLGGWQFF	TGCAGTGCTAGAGCCCCCTTGGGAGGGTGGCAGTTCTTC
TRBV4-2	TRBD1	TRBJ2-3	.	CASSQDARDRETDTQYF	TGTGCCAGCAGCCAAGACGCCCGGGACAGGGAGACAGATACGCAGTATTTT
TRBV7-2	.	TRBJ2-7	.	CASSFSNTPYEQYF	TGTGCCAGCAGCTTTTCTAACACTCCCTACGAGCAGTACTTC
TRBV12-3/TRBV12-4	.	TRBJ2-3	few	CASRPMGADTQYF	TGTGCCAGCAGACCAATGGGCGCAGATACGCAGTATTTT
TRBV5-1	.	TRBJ2-2	few	CASSSNGELFF	TGCGCCAGCAGCTCAAACGGGGAGCTGTTTTTT
TRBV10-3	TRBD2	TRBJ2-5	.	CAISESGLAGVETQYF	TGTGCCATCAGTGAGTCTGGACTAGCGGGAGTAGAGACCCAGTACTTC
TRBV7-4	TRBD2	TRBJ2-5	few	CASSLDQSFGRPKETQYF	TGTGCCAGCAGCTTGGATCAGAGTTTCGGGAGGCCTAAAGAGACCCAGTACTTC
TRBV12-3/TRBV12-4	TRBD2	TRBJ2-1	few	CASSSRTSGKPAGSYNEQFF	TGTGCCAGCAGTTCTCGGACTAGCGGGAAACCAGCAGGATCCTACAATGAGCAGTTCTTC
TRBV29-1	.	TRBJ1-1	few	CSVDLGDTEAFF	TGCAGCGTTGACCTGGGAGACACTGAAGCTTTCTTT
TRBV20-1	.	TRBJ1-1	.	CSVEGPHTEAFF	TGCAGTGTCGAGGGTCCCCACACTGAAGCTTTCTTT
TRBV29-1	TRBD2	TRBJ2-7	few	CSVRLAGGAYEQYF	TGCAGCGTAAGACTAGCGGGAGGAGCCTACGAGCAGTACTTC
TRBV12-3/TRBV12-4	TRBD1	TRBJ2-5	few	CASSFPGQQETQYF	TGTGCCAGCAGTTTCCCGGGACAGCAAGAGACCCAGTACTTC
TRBV12-3/TRBV12-4	TRBD2	TRBJ2-7	.	CASSPGGLAGTYEQYF	TGTGCCAGCAGTCCGGGGGGACTAGCGGGCACCTACGAGCAGTACTTC
TRBV6-5	.	TRBJ2-3	few	CASSLDFRADTQYF	TGTGCCAGCAGTTTGGATTTTCGCGCAGATACGCAGTATTTT
TRBV24-1	TRBD2	TRBJ2-1	many	CATSARLAAYNEQFF	TGTGCCACCAGTGCTCGCCTAGCGGCCTACAATGAGCAGTTCTTC
TRBV20-1	.	TRBJ2-1	few	CSASSGSDTYNEQFF	TGCAGTGCTAGCTCGGGCAGCGATACCTACAATGAGCAGTTCTTC
TRBV7-6	.	TRBJ2-1	few	CASSFGLVQGHNEQFF	TGTGCCAGCAGCTTCGGATTAGTACAGGGCCACAATGAGCAGTTCTTC
TRBV9	.	TRBJ2-3	few	CASSAGSTTDTQYF	TGTGCCAGCAGCGCCGGGAGCACCACAGATACGCAGTATTTT
TRBV6-5	TRBD1	TRBJ2-3	.	CASSYWTGGTDTQYF	TGTGCCAGCAGTTACTGGACAGGGGGTACAGATACGCAGTATTTT
TRBV5-3	.	TRBJ2-5	.	CARSNRSPKTQYF	TGTGCCAGAAGCAACCGCTCCCCCAAGACCCAGTACTTC
TRBV20-1	.	TRBJ2-7	many	CGAKSGYEQYF	TGCGGGGCGAAATCGGGGTACGAGCAGTACTTC
TRBV12-3/TRBV12-4	.	TRBJ1-2	few	CASSLPRGRFYGYTF	TGTGCCAGCAGTTTACCGAGGGGCAGGTTCTATGGCTACACCTTC
TRBV20-1	.	TRBJ2-1	few	CSAPRTSEQFF	TGCAGTGCACCCCGGACAAGTGAGCAGTTCTTC
TRBV20-1	TRBD1	TRBJ2-7	few	CSARDPQGPPSEQYF	TGCAGTGCTAGAGACCCACAGGGGCCACCTTCCGAGCAGTACTTC
TRBV30	.	TRBJ2-2	.	CAWSRAANTGELFF	TGTGCCTGGAGTAGGGCAGCTAACACCGGGGAGCTGTTTTTT
TRBV20-1	TRBD2	TRBJ2-7	few	CSARDFGQDGGRYEQYF	TGCAGTGCTAGAGATTTCGGGCAGGACGGCGGGAGATACGAGCAGTACTTC
TRBV20-1	TRBD2	TRBJ2-3	few	CSALSILAGGDTQYF	TGCAGTGCCCTATCGATACTAGCGGGGGGGGATACGCAGTATTTT
TRBV5-1	.	TRBJ2-1	many	CASSGPGDEQFF	TGCGCCAGCAGCGGGCCTGGGGATGAGCAGTTCTTC
TRBV7-2	TRBD1	TRBJ2-7	few	CASSLTHSTGYYEQYF	TGTGCCAGCAGCTTAACTCACTCGACAGGGTACTACGAGCAGTACTTC
TRBV29-1	.	TRBJ2-1	.	CSDLRGTYNEQFF	TGCAGCGACCTTCGGGGCACTTACAATGAGCAGTTCTTC
TRBV11-2	TRBD2	TRBJ2-2	.	CASRQGGRANTGELFF	TGTGCCAGCAGGCAGGGAGGGAGGGCGAACACCGGGGAGCTGTTTTTT
TRBV7-2	TRBD2	TRBJ2-3	.	CASSLSSGGAPDTQYF	TGTGCCAGCAGCCTCTCTAGCGGGGGGGCCCCAGATACGCAGTATTTT
TRBV29-1	.	TRBJ2-5	.	CSVSRQEETQYF	TGCAGCGTTAGTCGACAGGAAGAGACCCAGTACTTC
TRBV6-1	.	TRBJ1-2	.	CASSETRSDLGYTF	TGTGCCAGCAGTGAAACAAGGAGCGACTTGGGCTACACCTTC
TRBV27	.	TRBJ2-3	few	CASSIRGSPLNTQYF	TGTGCCAGCAGTATCCGGGGATCTCCTTTAAATACGCAGTATTTT
TRBV6-5	.	TRBJ2-3	few	CASSYLVPGLVSTDTQYF	TGTGCCAGCAGTTACTTGGTCCCCGGGTTAGTCTCCACAGATACGCAGTATTTT
TRBV6-2/TRBV6-3	.	TRBJ2-5	.	CASSYEVIGETQYF	TGTGCCAGCAGTTACGAAGTTATCGGAGAGACCCAGTACTTC